The entry below gives a single T cell receptor beta chain sequence along with its context. Its specificity is unknown. Using RNA transcripts as the source, TCR beta CDR3 regions were amplified. TCR CDR3 underwent first-round RT-PCR with the HTBI primer set. One entry per CDR3 protein, called by TCRdb with MiXCR from the multiplex PCR reads. The sample gives approximately 500,000 distinct CDR3 sequences, approximately 44% of which show up once; more than 7% is in the top ten. The study based diagnoses on clinical symptoms, serum thyroxine and TRAb, thyroid ultrasound and orbital computed tomography. The data derive from a study of T cells in Graves' hyperthyroidism and ophthalmopathy. Findings of the study overall: Also found in blood were most expanded thyroid clonotypes above 0.001.

Per the germline V gene, CDR1 is SEHNR and CDR2 is FQNEAQ (reference sequence). This CDR3 is 15 amino acids long. J lost 6 bases, V lost 6 bases, and 9 bases had no gene match. This sequence joins TRBV7-9 and TRBJ1-5; 9 bases map to TRBD1. The sequence was obtained from a young woman with Graves' hyperthyroidism. The sample taken for sequencing was peripheral blood or thyroid tissue (not recorded which). CDR3 nucleotide sequence: TGTGCCAGCAGAGGTGGGACAGGGTTAGGTCAGCCCCAGCATTTT. It is translated as CASRGGTGLGQPQHF.